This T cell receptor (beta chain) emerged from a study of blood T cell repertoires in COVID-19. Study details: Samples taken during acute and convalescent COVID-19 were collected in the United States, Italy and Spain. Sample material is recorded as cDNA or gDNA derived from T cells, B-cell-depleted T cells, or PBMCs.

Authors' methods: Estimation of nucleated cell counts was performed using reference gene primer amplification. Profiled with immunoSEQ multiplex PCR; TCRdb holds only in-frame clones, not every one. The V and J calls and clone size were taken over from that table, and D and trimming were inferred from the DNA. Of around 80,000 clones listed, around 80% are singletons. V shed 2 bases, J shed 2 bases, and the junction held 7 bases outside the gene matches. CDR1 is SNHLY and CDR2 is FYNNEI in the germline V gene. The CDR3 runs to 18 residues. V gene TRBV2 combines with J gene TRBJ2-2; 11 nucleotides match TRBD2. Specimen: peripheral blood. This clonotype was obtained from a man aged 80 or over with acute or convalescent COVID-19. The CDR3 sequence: CASSELGSGGVNTGELFF. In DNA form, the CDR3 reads TGTGCCAGCAGTGAATTGGGTAGCGGGGGGGTTAACACCGGGGAGCTGTTTTTT.